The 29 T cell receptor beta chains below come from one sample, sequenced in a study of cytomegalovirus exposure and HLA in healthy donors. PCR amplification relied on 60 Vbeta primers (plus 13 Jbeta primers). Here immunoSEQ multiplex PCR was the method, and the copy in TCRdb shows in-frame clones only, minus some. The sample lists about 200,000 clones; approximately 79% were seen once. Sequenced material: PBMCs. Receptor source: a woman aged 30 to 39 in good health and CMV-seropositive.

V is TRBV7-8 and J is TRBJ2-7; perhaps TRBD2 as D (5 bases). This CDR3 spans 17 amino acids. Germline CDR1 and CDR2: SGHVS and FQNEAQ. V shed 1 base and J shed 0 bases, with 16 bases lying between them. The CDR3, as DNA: TGTGCCAGCAGCTTAGTTGGAGGAACTGTGAGCTCCTACGAGCAGTACTTC. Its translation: CASSLVGGTVSSYEQYF.

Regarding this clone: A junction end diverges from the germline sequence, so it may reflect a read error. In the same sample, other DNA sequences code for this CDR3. Written as DNA, the CDR3 is TGCGCCAGCAGCGTGTACAGGGAAAGTTCACCCCTCCACTTT. Amino acids: CASSVYRESSPLHF. This chain uses TRBV9 with TRBJ1-6; possible D gene TRBD1, 6 bases. Germline-derived CDR1 and CDR2 are SGDLS and YYNGEE. CDR3 length: 14 amino acids.

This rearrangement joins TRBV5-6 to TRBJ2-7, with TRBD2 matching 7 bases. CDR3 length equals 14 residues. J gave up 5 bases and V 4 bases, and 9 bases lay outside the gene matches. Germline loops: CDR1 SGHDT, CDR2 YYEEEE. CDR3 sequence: CASSPSGTIHEQYF. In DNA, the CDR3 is TGTGCCAGCAGCCCCTCCGGGACTATCCACGAGCAGTACTTC.

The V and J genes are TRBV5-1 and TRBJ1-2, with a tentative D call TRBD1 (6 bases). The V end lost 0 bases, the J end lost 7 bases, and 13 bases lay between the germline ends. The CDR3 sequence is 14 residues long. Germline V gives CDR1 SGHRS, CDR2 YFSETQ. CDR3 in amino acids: CASSLGQAPRGYTF. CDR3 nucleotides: TGCGCCAGCAGCTTGGGACAGGCCCCCCGTGGCTACACCTTC.

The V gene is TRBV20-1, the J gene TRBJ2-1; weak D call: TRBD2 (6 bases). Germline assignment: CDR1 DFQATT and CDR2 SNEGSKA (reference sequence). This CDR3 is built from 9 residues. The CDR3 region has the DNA TGCAGCGCGGGGCTCCCCGAGTTCTTC. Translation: CSAGLPEFF.

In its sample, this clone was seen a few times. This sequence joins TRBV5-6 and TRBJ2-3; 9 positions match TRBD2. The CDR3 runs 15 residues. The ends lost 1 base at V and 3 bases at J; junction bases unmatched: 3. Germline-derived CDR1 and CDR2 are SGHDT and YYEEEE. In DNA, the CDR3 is TGTGCCAGCAGCTTGACAGCGGGGGGAACAGATACGCAGTATTTT. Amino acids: CASSLTAGGTDTQYF.

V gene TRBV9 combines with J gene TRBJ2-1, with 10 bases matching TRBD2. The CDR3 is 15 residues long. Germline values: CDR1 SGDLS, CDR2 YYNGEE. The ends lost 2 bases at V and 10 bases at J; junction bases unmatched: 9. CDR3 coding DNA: TGTGCCAGCAGCGTTTCAGCGGGGGGGCGGGAGGAGCAGTTCTTC. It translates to CASSVSAGGREEQFF.

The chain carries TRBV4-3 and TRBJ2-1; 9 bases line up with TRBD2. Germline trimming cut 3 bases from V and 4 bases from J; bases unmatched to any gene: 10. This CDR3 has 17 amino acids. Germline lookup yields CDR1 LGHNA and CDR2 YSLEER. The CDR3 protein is CASSQTMGGLAYNEQFF. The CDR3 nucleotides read TGCGCCAGCAGCCAGACTATGGGTGGACTAGCGTACAATGAGCAGTTCTTC.

CDR3: CASSQVFSQVSYEQYF. CDR3 in DNA: TGCGCCAGCAGCCAAGTCTTTTCCCAGGTATCCTACGAGCAGTACTTC. The V gene is TRBV4-1, the J gene TRBJ2-7; D ambiguous. The CDR3 is 16 residues long. Germline loops: CDR1 MGHRA, CDR2 YSYEKL. The V end lost 1 base, the J end lost 1 base, and 14 bases lay between the germline ends.

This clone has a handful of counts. The CDR3 loop is CASASGGAPNEQFF. CDR3 in DNA: TGTGCCAGTGCGAGCGGGGGGGCACCAAATGAGCAGTTCTTC. V usage is TRBV19 and J usage is TRBJ2-1; 10 positions match TRBD2. The length of the CDR3 is 14 residues. Trimming removed 8 bases from V and 7 bases from J; junction bases left unmatched: 8. Germline V lookup: CDR1 LNHDA, CDR2 SQIVND (reference sequence).

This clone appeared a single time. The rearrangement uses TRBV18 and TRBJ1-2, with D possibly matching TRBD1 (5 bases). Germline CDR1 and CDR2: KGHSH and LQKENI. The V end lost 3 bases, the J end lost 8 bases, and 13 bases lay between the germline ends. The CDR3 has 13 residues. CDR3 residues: CASSPGQGSGYTF. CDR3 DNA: TGTGCCAGCTCACCTGGGCAGGGAAGCGGCTACACCTTC. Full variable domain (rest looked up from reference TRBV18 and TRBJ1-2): NAGVMQNPRHLVRRRGQEARLRCSPMKGHSHVYWYRQLPEEGLKFMVYLQKENIIDESGMPKERFSAEFPKEGPSILRIQQVVRGDSAAYFCASSPGQGSGYTFGSGTRLTVV.

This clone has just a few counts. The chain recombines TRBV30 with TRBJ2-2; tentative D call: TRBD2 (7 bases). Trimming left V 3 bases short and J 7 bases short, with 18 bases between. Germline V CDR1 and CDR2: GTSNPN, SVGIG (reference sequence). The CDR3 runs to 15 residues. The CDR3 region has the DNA TGTGCCTGGAGAGCCACACAGGGAGGGATCGGGGAGCTGTTTTTT. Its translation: CAWRATQGGIGELFF.

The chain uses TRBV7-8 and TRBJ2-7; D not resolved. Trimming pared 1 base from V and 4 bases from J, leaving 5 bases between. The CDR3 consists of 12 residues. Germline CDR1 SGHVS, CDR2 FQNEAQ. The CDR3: CASSLERYEQYF. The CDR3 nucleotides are TGTGCCAGCAGCTTAGAACGGTACGAGCAGTACTTC. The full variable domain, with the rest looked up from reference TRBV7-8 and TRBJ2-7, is GAGVSQSPRYKVAKRGQDVALRCDPISGHVSLFWYQQALGQGPEFLTYFQNEAQLDKSGLPSDRFFAERPEGSVSTLKIQRTQQEDSAVYLCASSLERYEQYFGPGTRLTVT.

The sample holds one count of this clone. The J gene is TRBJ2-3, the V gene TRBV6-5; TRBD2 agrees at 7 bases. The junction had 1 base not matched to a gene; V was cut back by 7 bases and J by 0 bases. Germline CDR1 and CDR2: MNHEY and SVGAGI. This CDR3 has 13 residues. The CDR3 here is CASMGGSTDTQYF. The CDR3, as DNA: TGTGCCAGCATGGGAGGGAGCACAGATACGCAGTATTTT.

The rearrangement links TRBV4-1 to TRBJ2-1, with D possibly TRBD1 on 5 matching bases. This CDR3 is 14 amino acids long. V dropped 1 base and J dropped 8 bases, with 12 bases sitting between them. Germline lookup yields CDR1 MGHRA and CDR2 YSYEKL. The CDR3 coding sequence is TGCGCCAGCAGCCAAGTCGGGCGCAGGGATGAGCAGTTCTTC. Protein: CASSQVGRRDEQFF.

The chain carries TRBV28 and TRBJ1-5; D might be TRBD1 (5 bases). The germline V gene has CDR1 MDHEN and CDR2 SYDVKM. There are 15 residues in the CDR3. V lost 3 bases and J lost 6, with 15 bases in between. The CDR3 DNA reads TGTGCCAGCAGTTTGCCGGGCGGGGCAACTCAGCCCCAGCATTTT. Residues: CASSLPGGATQPQHF.

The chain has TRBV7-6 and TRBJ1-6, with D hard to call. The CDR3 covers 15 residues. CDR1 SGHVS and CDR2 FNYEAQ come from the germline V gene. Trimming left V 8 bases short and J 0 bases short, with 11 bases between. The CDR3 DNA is TGTGCCAGCGCGGGGTTGAGCTCCTATAATTCACCCCTCCACTTT. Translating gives CASAGLSSYNSPLHF. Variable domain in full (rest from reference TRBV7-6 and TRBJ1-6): GAGVSQSPRYKVTKRGQDVALRCDPISGHVSLYWYRQALGQGPEFLTYFNYEAQQDKSGLPNDRFSAERPEGSISTLTIQRTEQRDSAMYRCASAGLSSYNSPLHFGNGTRLTVT.

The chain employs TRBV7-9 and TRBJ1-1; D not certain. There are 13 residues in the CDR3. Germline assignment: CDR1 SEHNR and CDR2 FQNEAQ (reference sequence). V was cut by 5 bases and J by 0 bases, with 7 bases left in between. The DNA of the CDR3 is TGTGCCAGCAGCGAGGGATTGAACACTGAAGCTTTCTTT. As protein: CASSEGLNTEAFF.

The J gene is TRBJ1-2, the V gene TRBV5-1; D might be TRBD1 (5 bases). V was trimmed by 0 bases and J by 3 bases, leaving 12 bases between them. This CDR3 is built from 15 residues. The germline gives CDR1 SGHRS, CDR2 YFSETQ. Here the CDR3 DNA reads TGCGCCAGCAGCTTGGTCCCGGGGGGGGACTATGGCTACACCTTC. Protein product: CASSLVPGGDYGYTF.

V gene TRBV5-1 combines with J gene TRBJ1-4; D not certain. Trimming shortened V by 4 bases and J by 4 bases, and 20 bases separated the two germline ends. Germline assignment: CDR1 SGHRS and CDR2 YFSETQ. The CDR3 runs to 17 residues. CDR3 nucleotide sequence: TGCGCCAGCAGCCCCAGTAGACGGGGTAGAAGTAATGAAAAACTGTTTTTT. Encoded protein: CASSPSRRGRSNEKLFF.

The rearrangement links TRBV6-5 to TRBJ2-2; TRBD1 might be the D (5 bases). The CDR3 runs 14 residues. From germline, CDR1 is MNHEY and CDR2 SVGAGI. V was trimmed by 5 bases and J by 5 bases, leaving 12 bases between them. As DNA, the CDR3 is TGTGCCAGCAGTGTACAGGACGGGACCGGGGAGCTGTTTTTT. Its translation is CASSVQDGTGELFF.

The CDR3 DNA follows: TGCGCCAGCAGCCCCGTTGCAAGGACAGGGGAGACTGGAAACACCATATATTTT. Translation: CASSPVARTGETGNTIYF. J is TRBJ1-3 and V is TRBV4-1; 9 nucleotides match TRBD1. This CDR3 region has 18 residues. Unmatched junction bases numbered 12, after V lost 4 bases and J lost 2 bases. Germline CDR1 MGHRA, CDR2 YSYEKL.

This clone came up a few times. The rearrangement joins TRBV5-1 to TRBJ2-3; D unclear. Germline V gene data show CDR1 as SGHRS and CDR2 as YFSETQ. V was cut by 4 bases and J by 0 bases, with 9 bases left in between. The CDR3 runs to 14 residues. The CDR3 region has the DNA TGCGCCAGCAGCCCGGAGACTAGCACAGATACGCAGTATTTT. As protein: CASSPETSTDTQYF.

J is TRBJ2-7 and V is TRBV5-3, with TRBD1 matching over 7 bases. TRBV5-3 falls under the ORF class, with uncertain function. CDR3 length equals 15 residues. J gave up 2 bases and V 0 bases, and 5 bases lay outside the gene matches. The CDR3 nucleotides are TGTGCCAGAAGCTTGGAGGGGACAGTAACCTACGAGCAGTACTTC. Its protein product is CARSLEGTVTYEQYF.

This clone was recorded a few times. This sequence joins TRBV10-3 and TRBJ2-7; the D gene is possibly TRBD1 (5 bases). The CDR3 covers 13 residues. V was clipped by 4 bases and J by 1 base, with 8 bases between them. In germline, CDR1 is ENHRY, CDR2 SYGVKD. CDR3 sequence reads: CAISVWTSYEQYF. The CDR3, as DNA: TGTGCCATCAGTGTCTGGACATCCTACGAGCAGTACTTC.

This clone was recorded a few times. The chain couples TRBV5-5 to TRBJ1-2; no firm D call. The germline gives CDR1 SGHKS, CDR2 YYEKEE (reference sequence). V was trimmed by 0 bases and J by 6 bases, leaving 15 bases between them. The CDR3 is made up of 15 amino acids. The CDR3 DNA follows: TGTGCCAGCAGCTTGGCCACACTACCTTTTGATGGCTACACCTTC. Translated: CASSLATLPFDGYTF.

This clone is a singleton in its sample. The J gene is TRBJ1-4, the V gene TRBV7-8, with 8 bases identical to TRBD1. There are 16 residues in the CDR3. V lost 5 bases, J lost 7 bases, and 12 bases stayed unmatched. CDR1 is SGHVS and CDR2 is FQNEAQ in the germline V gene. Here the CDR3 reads CASSSETGAVSEKLFF. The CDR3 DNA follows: TGTGCCAGCAGCAGCGAGACAGGGGCCGTAAGTGAAAAACTGTTTTTT.

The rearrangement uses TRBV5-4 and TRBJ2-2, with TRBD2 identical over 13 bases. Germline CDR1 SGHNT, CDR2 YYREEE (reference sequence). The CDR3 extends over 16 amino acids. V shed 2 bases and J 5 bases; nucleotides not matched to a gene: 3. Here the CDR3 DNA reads TGTGCCAGCAGCTTACTAGCGGGGGGGATAACCGGGGAGCTGTTTTTT. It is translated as CASSLLAGGITGELFF.

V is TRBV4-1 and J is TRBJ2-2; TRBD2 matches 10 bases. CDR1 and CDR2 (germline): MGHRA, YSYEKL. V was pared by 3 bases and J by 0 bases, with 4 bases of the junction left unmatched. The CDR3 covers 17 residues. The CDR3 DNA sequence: TGCGCCAGCAGCCAGGGTAGCGGGGGGCCGAACACCGGGGAGCTGTTTTTT. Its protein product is CASSQGSGGPNTGELFF.